Sequencing of this T cell receptor beta chain was carried out in a study of T cell changes during pregnancy in multiple sclerosis. The assay was immunoSEQ multiplex PCR, and TCRdb's table has in-frame clones only and misses some. The repertoire holds tens of thousands of clones, with 80% to 95% as singletons. Germline CDR1 is SEHNR and CDR2 is FQNEAQ (reference sequence). After removal of 0 bases from V and 9 bases from J, the junction contained 13 bases not matched to a gene. CDR3 size: 19 residues. The TCR originated in a female donor with multiple sclerosis, enrolled in a pregnancy study. V gene TRBV7-9 combines with J gene TRBJ2-1; 14 nucleotides agree with TRBD2. Source material: peripheral blood. The CDR3 reads CASSLAPGTSGRSGPEQFF. DNA of the CDR3: TGTGCCAGCAGCTTAGCACCCGGGACTAGCGGGAGAAGTGGGCCTGAGCAGTTCTTC.